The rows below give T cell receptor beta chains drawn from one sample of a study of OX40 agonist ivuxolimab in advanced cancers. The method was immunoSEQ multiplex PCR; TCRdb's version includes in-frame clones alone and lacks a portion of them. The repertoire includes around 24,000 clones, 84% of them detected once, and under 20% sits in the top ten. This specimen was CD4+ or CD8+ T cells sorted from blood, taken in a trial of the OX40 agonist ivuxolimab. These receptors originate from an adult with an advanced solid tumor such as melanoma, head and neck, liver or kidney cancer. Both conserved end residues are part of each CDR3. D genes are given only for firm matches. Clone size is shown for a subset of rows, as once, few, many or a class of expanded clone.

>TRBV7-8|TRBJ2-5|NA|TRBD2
TGTGCCAGCAGCTCGGGCGGGAGTTGGCAAGAGACCCAGTACTTC
CASSSGGSWQETQYF
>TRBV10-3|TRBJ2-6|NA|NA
TGTGCCATCAGTGAAATCTCTGGACGGGGGACCTCTGGGGCCAACGTCCTGACTTTC
CAISEISGRGTSGANVLTF
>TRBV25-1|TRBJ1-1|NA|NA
TGTGCCAGCAGACCGGGGGGCGGAGTTGAAGCTTTCTTT
CASRPGGGVEAFF
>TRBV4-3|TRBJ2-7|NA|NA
TGCGCCAGCAGCCAAACAGGGTACGAGCAGTACTTC
CASSQTGYEQYF
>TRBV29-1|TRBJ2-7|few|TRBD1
TGCAGCGTTGAAGATCGGGACAGGGCCTATTCCTATCAGCATACCTACGAGCAGTACTTC
CSVEDRDRAYSYQHTYEQYF
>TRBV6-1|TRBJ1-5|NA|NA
TGTGCCAGCAGGCCATATAGCAATCAGCCCCAGCATTTT
CASRPYSNQPQHF
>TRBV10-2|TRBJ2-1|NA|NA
TGCGCCAGCAACCCTAATTACAATGAGCAGTTCTTC
CASNPNYNEQFF
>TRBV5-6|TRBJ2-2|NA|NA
TGTGCCAGCAGCTTGGAGGGGTCCAACACCGGGGAGCTGTTTTTT
CASSLEGSNTGELFF
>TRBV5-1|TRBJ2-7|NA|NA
TGCGCCAGCAGCTTGGCGGGGGTCCAAAACTACGAGCAGTACTTC
CASSLAGVQNYEQYF
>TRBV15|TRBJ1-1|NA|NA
TGTGCCACCAGCAGAGGGAAGGACACTGAAGCTTTCTTT
CATSRGKDTEAFF
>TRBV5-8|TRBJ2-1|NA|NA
TGTGCCAGCAGCAGAAGGGACCCCGGGAATGAGCAGTTCTTC
CASSRRDPGNEQFF
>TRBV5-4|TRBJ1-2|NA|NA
TGTGCCAGCAGCTCCCCGGGGGCCTCGGGTGGCTACACCTTC
CASSSPGASGGYTF
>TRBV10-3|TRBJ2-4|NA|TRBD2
TGTGCCATCAGTCCCCTTGGGGGAGGGCCCTTAGCCAAAAACATTCAGTACTTC
CAISPLGGGPLAKNIQYF
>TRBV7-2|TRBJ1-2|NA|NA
TGTGCCAGCACCTTAGGGCAGAATACTAACTATGGCTACACCTTC
CASTLGQNTNYGYTF
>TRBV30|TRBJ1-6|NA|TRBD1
TGTGCCTGGAGCAGGGGGAGCCTCTCCTATAATTCACCCCTCCACTTT
CAWSRGSLSYNSPLHF
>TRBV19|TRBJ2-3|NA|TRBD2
TGTGCCAGTAGTTCCCCGGGGGGGCCAAAGCCAGATACGCAGTATTTT
CASSSPGGPKPDTQYF
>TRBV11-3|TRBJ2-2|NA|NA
TGTGCCAGCAGCTTAGGCGGAAACACCGGGGAGCTGTTTTTT
CASSLGGNTGELFF
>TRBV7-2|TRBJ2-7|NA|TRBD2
TGTGCCAGCAGCTTAGAGCTAGCGGGGGAGCAGTACTTC
CASSLELAGEQYF
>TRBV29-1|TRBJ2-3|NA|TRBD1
TGCAGCGTTGAAGATTACAGGGGGGCAGATACGCAGTATTTT
CSVEDYRGADTQYF
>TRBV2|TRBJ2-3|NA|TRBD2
TGTGCCAGCAGTGAAGCGCGACTAGCGGGGGTTGGCACAGATACGCAGTATTTT
CASSEARLAGVGTDTQYF
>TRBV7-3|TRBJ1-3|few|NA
TGTGCCAGCAGCTTTGGCGAGGCGTCTGGAAACACCATATATTTT
CASSFGEASGNTIYF
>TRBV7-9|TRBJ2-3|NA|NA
TGTGCCAGCAGCTTAGGGAGCACAGATACGCAGTATTTT
CASSLGSTDTQYF
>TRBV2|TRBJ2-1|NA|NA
TGTGCCAGCAGTGGCAGAAATGAGCAGTTCTTC
CASSGRNEQFF
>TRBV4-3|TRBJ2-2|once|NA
TGCGCCAGCAGCCTGATACAGGGAGGAACCGGGGAGCTGTTTTTT
CASSLIQGGTGELFF
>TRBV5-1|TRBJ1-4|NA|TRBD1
TGCGCCAGCAGCCTGGGGACAGCAACTAATGAAAAACTGTTTTTT
CASSLGTATNEKLFF
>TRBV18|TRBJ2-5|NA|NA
NA
CASSRFGEGLGQETQYF
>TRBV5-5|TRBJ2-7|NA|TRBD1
TGTGCCAGCAGCGCCCAGGGGGTATCCTACGAGCAGTACTTC
CASSAQGVSYEQYF
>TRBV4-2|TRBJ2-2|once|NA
TGTGCCAGCAGCCAAGAGAGGTGGGGTAGGGACACCGGGGAGCTGTTTTTT
CASSQERWGRDTGELFF
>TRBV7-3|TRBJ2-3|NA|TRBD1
TGTGCCAGCAGCTCTCCCGGGACAGGGACGCAGTATTTT
CASSSPGTGTQYF
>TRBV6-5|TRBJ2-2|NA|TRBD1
TGTGCCAGCAAGGGACAGGGGGCGTTCGGGGAGCTGTTTTTT
CASKGQGAFGELFF
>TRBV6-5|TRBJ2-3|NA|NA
TGTGCCAGCAGTTACGGGGACTTTAGCACAGATACGCAGTATTTT
CASSYGDFSTDTQYF
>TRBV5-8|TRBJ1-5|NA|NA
TGTGCCAGCAGCACCGGGGACGGTTTATACGGTCAGCCCCAGCATTTT
CASSTGDGLYGQPQHF
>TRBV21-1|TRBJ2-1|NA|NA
TGTGCCAGCAGCAAATGGTCTTCAAGGACCCGAAGACCTAGCTCCTACAATGAGCAGTTCTTC
CASSKWSSRTRRPSSYNEQFF
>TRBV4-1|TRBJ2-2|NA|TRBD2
TGCGCCAGCAGCCGAAATAGCGGGTGGAACACCGGGGAGCTGTTTTTT
CASSRNSGWNTGELFF
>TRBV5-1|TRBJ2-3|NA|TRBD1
TGCGCCAGCAGCGATGGGACAGGTCGCACAGATACGCAGTATTTT
CASSDGTGRTDTQYF
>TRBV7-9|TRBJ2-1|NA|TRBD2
TGTGCCAGCAGGACTAGCGGGAGCAATGAGCAGTTCTTC
CASRTSGSNEQFF